The present T cell receptor (beta chain) was sequenced within a study of T-cell reconstitution after alpha-beta-depleted transplantation in children. This clonotype was detected many times. The antigen is unknown. A TCRbeta library incorporating unique molecular identifiers was prepared. Each CDR3 protein gets one entry after TCRdb re-called the PCR reads with MiXCR. Of almost 500,000 distinct CDR3 sequences in the sample, roughly a tenth were seen once. Germline values: CDR1 SGHTA, CDR2 FQGNSA. V lost 4 bases to trimming and J lost 6 bases, with 17 bases between them. The CDR3 contains 15 residues. Overall study results and limits: Reportedly, alpha-beta T cells present about two months post-transplant originated from several hundred expanded clones of graft origin. After one year, T-cell counts and TCRbeta diversity mostly came from new T cells. Some patients' high day-60 TCRbeta diversity was traced to surviving recipient T cells and thymic progenitors.

V is TRBV7-2 and J is TRBJ2-3; D is perhaps TRBD2 (7 bases). This sequence was found in a child under 10 years old with inherited bone marrow failure, due to receive a stem cell transplant. Sequenced material: PBMCs, taken before TCRalphabeta/CD19-depleted stem cell transplant. This chain's CDR3 is CASSSYGLGGDTQYF. As DNA, the CDR3 is TGTGCCAGCAGCTCGTACGGACTAGGGGGGGATACGCAGTATTTT.